A selection of T cell receptor beta chains follows, all from one sample in a study of blood T cell repertoires in COVID-19. Libraries were prepared by immunoSEQ multiplex PCR; TCRdb keeps only in-frame clonotypes and omits some of them. The sample consists of about 330,000 clones, 87% of them appearing once. The sequenced material came from peripheral blood. These receptors originate from a man aged 25-45 years with COVID-19, enrolled during active disease. The CDR3 runs from the conserved cysteine through the conserved F or W. A D gene is named only where the DNA matches it firmly.

j_call d_call v_call cdr3_aa
TRBJ2-5 NA TRBV7-2 CASSFLSGRETQYF
TRBJ1-4 TRBD1 TRBV5-6 CASNRDRDEKLFF
TRBJ2-3 TRBD2 TRBV9 CASSVLLAGGPSTDTQYF
TRBJ1-1 NA TRBV13 CASSSLRNTEAFF
TRBJ1-5 TRBD1 TRBV5-4 CASSLGGQGLNQPQHF
TRBJ1-2 TRBD1 TRBV7-9 CASSLIGQGTNYGYTF
TRBJ2-7 NA TRBV7-6 CASSFGEAYEQYF
TRBJ1-2 NA TRBV4-2 CASSQETGYGYTF
TRBJ1-1 TRBD1 TRBV30 CAWRGDRANTEAFF
TRBJ1-5 NA TRBV19 CASSIVREFGNQPQHF
TRBJ1-2 NA TRBV5-6 CASSSELQGPRDGYTF
TRBJ2-1 TRBD2 TRBV5-4 CASSLASGPRYNEQFF
TRBJ1-1 TRBD1 TRBV9 CASSVDEVFTGQGEAFF
TRBJ2-7 NA TRBV18 CASSPLDTAAGEQYF
TRBJ2-7 NA TRBV6-6 CASSYRVADQTYEQYF
TRBJ2-5 NA TRBV5-1 CASSLIAMGAGETQYF
TRBJ2-2 TRBD1 TRBV6-5 CASSRTGGVVGELFF
TRBJ1-6 NA TRBV15 CATSREAGDGSPLHF
TRBJ2-7 TRBD1 TRBV19 CASSAGGTGVNEQYF
TRBJ2-1 NA TRBV18 CASSPGHNNEQFF
TRBJ1-3 NA TRBV15 CATSRDLWQAYGNTIYF
TRBJ1-1 NA TRBV4-1 CASSRLDSHLNTEAFF
TRBJ1-2 TRBD1 TRBV10-3 CAISESTGVSYGYTF
TRBJ1-5 TRBD1 TRBV2 CASSKGQSNQPQHF
TRBJ2-2 NA TRBV5-1 CASSSQGNTGELFF
TRBJ2-5 NA TRBV19 CATRQVSGLETQYF
TRBJ2-1 TRBD1 TRBV6-5 CASRRRQGNEQFF
TRBJ2-2 TRBD1 TRBV7-2 CASSLGNRGMAGELFF
TRBJ1-2 NA TRBV25-1 CASTARGGDYGYTF
TRBJ1-6 TRBD1 TRBV9 CASSATGGRRPLHF
TRBJ2-3 TRBD2 TRBV3-1/TRBV3-2 CASSQGLAGYTDTQYF
TRBJ2-7 NA TRBV24-1 CATNIGTSPYEQYF
TRBJ1-5 NA TRBV4-1 CASSRTPDLGRQPQHF
TRBJ2-1 NA TRBV4-2 CASSIDSYNEQFF
TRBJ2-7 TRBD2 TRBV18 CASSPLAGGNEQYF
TRBJ1-2 TRBD1 TRBV19 CASTHQGQGHYNYGYTF
TRBJ2-3 TRBD2 TRBV7-9 CASSPIAGGRTDTQYF
TRBJ2-5 TRBD1 TRBV18 CASSRTGIAETQYF
TRBJ2-1 NA TRBV9 CASSSTTGSYNEQFF
TRBJ2-7 NA TRBV9 CASSVAPGNSEQYF
TRBJ1-2 TRBD1 TRBV7-2 CASQQGAADYGYTF
TRBJ2-1 TRBD2 TRBV27 CASSLTSGSSNEQFF
TRBJ1-5 TRBD1 TRBV27 CASRAHRGRDHSNQPQHF
TRBJ1-1 TRBD1 TRBV6-2/TRBV6-3 CASSTGTGRRAFF
TRBJ2-7 TRBD1 TRBV15 CATSEFLDRGLFEQYF
TRBJ1-4 NA TRBV11-2 CASSIPGLRNEKLFF